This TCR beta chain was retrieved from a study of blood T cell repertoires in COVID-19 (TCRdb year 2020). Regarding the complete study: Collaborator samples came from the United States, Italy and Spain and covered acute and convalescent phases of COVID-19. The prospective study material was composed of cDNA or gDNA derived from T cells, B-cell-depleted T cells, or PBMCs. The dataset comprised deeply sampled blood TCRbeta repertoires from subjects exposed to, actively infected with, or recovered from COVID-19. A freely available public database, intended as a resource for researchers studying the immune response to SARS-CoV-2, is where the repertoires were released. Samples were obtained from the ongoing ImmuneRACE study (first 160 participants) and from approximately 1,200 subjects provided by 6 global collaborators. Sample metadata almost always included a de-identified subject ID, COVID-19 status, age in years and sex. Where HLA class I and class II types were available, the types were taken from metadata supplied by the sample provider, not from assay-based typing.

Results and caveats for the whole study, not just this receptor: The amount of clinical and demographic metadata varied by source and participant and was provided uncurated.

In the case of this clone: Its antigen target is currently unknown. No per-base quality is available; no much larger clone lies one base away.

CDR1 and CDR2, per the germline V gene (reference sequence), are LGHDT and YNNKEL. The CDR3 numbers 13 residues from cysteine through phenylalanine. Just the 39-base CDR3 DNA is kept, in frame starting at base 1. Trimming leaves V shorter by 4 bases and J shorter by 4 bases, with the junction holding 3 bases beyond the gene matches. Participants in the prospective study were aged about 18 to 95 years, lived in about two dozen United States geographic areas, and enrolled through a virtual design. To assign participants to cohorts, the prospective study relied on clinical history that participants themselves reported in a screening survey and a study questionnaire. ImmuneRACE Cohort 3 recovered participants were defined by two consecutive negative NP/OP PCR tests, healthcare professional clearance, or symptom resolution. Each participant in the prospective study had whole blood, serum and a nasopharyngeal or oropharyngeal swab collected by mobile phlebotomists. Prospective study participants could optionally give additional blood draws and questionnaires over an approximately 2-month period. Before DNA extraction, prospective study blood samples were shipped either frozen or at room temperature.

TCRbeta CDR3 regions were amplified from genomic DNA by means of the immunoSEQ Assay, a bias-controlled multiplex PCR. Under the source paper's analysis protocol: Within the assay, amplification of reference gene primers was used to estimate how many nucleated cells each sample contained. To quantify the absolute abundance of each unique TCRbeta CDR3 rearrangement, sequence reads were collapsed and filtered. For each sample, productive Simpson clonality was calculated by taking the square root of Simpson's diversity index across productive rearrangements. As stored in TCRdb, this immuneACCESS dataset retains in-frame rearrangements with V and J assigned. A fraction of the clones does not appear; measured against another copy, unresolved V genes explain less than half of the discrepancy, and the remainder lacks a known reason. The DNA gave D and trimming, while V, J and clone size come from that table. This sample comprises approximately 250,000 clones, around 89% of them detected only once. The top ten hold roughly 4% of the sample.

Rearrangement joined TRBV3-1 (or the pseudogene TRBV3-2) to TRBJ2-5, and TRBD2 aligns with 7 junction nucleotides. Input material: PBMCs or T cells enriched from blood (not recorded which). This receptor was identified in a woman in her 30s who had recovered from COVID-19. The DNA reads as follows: TGTGCCAGCAGCCTCTTAGCGGGAGAGACCCAGTACTTC. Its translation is CASSLLAGETQYF.